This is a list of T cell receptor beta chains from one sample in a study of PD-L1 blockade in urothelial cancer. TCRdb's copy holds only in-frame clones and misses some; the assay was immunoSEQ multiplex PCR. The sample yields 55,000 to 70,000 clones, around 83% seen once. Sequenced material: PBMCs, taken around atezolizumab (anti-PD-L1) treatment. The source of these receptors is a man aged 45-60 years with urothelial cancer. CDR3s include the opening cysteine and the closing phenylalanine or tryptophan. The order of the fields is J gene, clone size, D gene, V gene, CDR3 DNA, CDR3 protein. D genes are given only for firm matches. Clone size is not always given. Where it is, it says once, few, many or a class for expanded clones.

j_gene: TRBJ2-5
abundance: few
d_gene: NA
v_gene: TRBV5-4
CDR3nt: TGTGCCAGCGGCGGGGGGACAGGGCCGTACCAAGAGACCCAGTACTTC
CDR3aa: CASGGGTGPYQETQYF

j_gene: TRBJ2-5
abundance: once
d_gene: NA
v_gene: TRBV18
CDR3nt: TGTGCCAGCTCAGTAATGGGGGCAGGCGAAGAGACCCAGTACTTC
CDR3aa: CASSVMGAGEETQYF

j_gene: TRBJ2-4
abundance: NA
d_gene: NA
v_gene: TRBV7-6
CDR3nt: TGTGCCAGCAGTAACCCAGGGTTTGACAAAAACATTCAGTACTTC
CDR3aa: CASSNPGFDKNIQYF

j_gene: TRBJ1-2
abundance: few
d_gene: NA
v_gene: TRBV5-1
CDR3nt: TGCGCCAGCAGCTTGGTGGGAGGGGGGCCTTATGGCTACACCTTC
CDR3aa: CASSLVGGGPYGYTF

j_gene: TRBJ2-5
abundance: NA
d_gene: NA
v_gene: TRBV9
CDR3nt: TGTGCCAGCAGCCCAGAGGCGGGGTTGCGCGAGACCCAGTACTTC
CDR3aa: CASSPEAGLRETQYF

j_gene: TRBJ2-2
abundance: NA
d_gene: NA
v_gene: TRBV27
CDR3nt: TGTGCCAGCAGCCTGGCCGGGAGTATCGGGGAGCTGTTTTTT
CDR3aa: CASSLAGSIGELFF

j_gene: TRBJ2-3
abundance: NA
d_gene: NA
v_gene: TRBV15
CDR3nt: TGTGCCACCAGCGCTAGTCCCGCCCACACAGATACGCAGTATTTT
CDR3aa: CATSASPAHTDTQYF

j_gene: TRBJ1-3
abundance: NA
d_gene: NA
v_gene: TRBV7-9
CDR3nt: TGTGCCAGCAGCCACCCGGGCTCTGGAAACACCATATATTTT
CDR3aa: CASSHPGSGNTIYF

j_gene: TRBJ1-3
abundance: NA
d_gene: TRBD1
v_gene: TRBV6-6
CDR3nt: TGTGCCAGCAGTCCGTGGGACAGTCGGGGAAACACCATATATTTT
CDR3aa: CASSPWDSRGNTIYF

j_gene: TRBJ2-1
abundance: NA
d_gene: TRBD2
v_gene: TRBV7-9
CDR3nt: TGTGCCAGCAGCCATAGCGGGAGTCAGCAGTTCTTC
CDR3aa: CASSHSGSQQFF

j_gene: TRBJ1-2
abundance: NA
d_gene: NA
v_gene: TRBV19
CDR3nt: TGTGCCAGTAGTATGGCTCAGGGAGGGCTCTATGGCTACACCTTC
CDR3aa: CASSMAQGGLYGYTF

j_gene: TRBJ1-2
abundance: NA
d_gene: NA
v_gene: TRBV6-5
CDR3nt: TGTGCGGCGGGGGGCGGTAATTATGGCTACACCTTC
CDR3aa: CAAGGGNYGYTF

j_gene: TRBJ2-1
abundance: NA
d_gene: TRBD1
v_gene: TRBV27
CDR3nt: TGTGCCAGCCGCGACAGGGCCGCCGGTAATGAGCAGTTCTTC
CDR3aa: CASRDRAAGNEQFF

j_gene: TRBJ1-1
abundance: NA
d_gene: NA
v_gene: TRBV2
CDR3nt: TGTGCCAGCACTAGGGGACACTCTGAAGCTTTCTTT
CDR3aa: CASTRGHSEAFF

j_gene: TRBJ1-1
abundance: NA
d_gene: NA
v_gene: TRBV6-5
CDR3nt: TGTGCCAGCAGCAACGGCGGGTTTGGAAGCACTGAAGCTTTCTTT
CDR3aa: CASSNGGFGSTEAFF

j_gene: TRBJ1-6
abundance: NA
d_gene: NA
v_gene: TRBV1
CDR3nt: TGCACCAGCAGCCAGGGACAGGCCCCGGAGGGTAATTCACCCCTCCACTTT
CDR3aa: CTSSQGQAPEGNSPLHF

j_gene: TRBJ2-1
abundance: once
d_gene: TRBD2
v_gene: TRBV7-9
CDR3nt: TGTGCCAGCAGCCTAAGGACTAGCGGGAGCCTCTACAATGAGCAGTTCTTC
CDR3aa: CASSLRTSGSLYNEQFF

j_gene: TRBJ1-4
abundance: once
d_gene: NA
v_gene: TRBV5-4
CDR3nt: TGTGCCAGCAGACAGGGCTTAAATGAAAAACTGTTTTTT
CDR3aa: CASRQGLNEKLFF

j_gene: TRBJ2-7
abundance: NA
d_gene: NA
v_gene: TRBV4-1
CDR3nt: TGCGCCAGCAGCCAGAACGGAGCAGGGGACTACGAGCAGTACTTC
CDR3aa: CASSQNGAGDYEQYF

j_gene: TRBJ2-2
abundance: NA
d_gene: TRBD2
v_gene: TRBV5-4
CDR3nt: TGTGCCAGCAGCGCGGGACTAGCGGGAGGATCCACCGGGGAGCTGTTTTTT
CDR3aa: CASSAGLAGGSTGELFF

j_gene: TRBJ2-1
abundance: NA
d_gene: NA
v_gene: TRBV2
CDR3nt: TGTGCCAGCGTACTTGGTGACAGCAATGAGCAGTTCTTC
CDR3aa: CASVLGDSNEQFF

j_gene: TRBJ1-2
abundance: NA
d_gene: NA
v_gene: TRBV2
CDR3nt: TGTGCCAGCAGTGACCGGGGAGGCTACACCTTC
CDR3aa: CASSDRGGYTF

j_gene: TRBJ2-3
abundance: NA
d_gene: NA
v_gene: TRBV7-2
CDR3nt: TGTGCCAGCAGCTTAGTATCCGGGAGTAGATCAGATACGCAGTATTTT
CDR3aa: CASSLVSGSRSDTQYF

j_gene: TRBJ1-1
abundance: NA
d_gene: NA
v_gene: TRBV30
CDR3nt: TGTGCCTGGAGTGTTTTTCTCTTGAACACTGAAGCTTTCTTT
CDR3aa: CAWSVFLLNTEAFF

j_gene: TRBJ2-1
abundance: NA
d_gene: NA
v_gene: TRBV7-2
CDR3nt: TGTGCCAGCAGCTTCACTAGCCAAAGGGGTGAGCAGTTCTTC
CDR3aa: CASSFTSQRGEQFF

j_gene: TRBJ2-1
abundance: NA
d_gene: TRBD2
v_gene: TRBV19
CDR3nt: TGTGCCAGTAGTAGGGGACTAGCGGGAGCAAGCTCCTACAATGAGCAGTTCTTC
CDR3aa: CASSRGLAGASSYNEQFF

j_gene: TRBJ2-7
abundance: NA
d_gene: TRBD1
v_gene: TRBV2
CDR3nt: TGTGCCAGCAGTGCAGGACAGGGTCAAATCAACGAGCAGTACTTC
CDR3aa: CASSAGQGQINEQYF

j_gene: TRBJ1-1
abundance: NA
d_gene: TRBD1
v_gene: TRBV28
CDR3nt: TGTGCCAGCAGTTTAGGGACAGGGACGGCTTTCTTT
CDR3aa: CASSLGTGTAFF

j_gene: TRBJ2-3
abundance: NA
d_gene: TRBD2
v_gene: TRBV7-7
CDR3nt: TGTGCTAGCAGCTTTAGCGGGGCTAGCACAGATACGCAGTATTTT
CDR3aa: CASSFSGASTDTQYF

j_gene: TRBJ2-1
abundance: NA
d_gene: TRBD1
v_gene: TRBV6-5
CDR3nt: TGTGCCAGCAGCATTGGACAGGGGCGATACAATGAGCAGTTCTTC
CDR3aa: CASSIGQGRYNEQFF

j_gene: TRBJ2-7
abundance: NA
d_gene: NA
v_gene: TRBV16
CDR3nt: TGTGCCAGCAGCCACCAGGGGTTGGGAGAGCAGTACTTC
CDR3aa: CASSHQGLGEQYF

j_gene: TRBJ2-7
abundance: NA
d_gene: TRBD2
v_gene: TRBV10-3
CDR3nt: TGTGCCATCAGTGACGGTCCAGCGGGAGTAGGCTACGAGCAGTACTTC
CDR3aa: CAISDGPAGVGYEQYF

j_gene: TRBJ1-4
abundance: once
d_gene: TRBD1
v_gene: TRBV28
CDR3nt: TGTGCCAGCAGTTCTCCAAGGATTACAGGGGAAGCTAATGAAAAACTGTTTTTT
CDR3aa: CASSSPRITGEANEKLFF

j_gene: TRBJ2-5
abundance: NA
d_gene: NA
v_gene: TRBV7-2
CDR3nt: TGTGCCAGCAGCTTAGCCCTGGGGGACATTCGAGAGACCCAGTACTTC
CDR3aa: CASSLALGDIRETQYF

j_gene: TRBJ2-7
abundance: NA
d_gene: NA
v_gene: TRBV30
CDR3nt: TGTGCCTGGAGTCCCGGGACGGTGCCGGTGCGGGGGCAGTACTTC
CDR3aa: CAWSPGTVPVRGQYF

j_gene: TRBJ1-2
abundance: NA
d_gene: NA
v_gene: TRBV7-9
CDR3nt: TGTGCCAGCAGCTTGCTGGAGTCATCCGGCTACACCTTC
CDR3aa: CASSLLESSGYTF

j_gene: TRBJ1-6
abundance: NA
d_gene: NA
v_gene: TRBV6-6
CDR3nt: TGTGCCAGCAGTTACTCAAGGGGTAATTCACCCCTCCACTTT
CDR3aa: CASSYSRGNSPLHF

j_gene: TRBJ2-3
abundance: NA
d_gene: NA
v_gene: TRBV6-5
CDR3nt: TGTGCCAGCAGTCCCCCCTCTAGCGGCACAGATACGCAGTATTTT
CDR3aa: CASSPPSSGTDTQYF

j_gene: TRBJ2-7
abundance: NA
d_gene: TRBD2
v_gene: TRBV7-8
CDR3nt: TGTGCCAGCGGGGGGGAGGTAGGGCAGTACTTC
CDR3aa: CASGGEVGQYF

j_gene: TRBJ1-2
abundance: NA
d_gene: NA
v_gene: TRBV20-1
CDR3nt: TGCAGTGCTAGACAGGGTCGAGGCTACACCTTC
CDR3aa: CSARQGRGYTF

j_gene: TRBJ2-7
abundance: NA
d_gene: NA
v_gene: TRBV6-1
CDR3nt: TGTGCCAGCAGTGCTGGGGGGAACATCTACGAGCAGTACTTC
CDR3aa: CASSAGGNIYEQYF

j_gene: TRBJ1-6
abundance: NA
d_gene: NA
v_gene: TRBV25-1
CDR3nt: TGTGCCAGCAGTGAATTAGGACCGTCCGGGGATTCACCCCTCCACTTT
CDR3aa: CASSELGPSGDSPLHF

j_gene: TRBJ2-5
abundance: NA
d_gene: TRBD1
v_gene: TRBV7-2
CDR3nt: TGTGCCAGCAGCACAGGGACAGCGCGAGAGACCCAGTACTTC
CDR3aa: CASSTGTARETQYF

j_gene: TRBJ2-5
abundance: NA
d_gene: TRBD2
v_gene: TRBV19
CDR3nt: TGTGCCAGTAGTATTTCCGGGACTAGCGGGACCGAGACCCAGTACTTC
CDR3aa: CASSISGTSGTETQYF

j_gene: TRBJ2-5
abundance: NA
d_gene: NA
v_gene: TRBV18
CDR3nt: TGTGCCAGCTCACCAGGAGCGATGCAAGAGACCCAGTACTTC
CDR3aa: CASSPGAMQETQYF

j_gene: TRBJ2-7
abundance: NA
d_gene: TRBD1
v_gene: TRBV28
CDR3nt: TGTGCCACCGGGACAGCCCCCTACGAGCAGTACTTC
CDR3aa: CATGTAPYEQYF

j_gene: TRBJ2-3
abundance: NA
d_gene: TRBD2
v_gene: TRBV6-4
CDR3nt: TGTGCCAGCAGTGAGCAAGCGGGAGGGAGCACAGATACGCAGTATTTT
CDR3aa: CASSEQAGGSTDTQYF

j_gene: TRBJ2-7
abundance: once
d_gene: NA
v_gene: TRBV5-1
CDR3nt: TGCGCCAGCAGCTTAGGACAGCTAGCCTACGAGCAGTACTTC
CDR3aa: CASSLGQLAYEQYF